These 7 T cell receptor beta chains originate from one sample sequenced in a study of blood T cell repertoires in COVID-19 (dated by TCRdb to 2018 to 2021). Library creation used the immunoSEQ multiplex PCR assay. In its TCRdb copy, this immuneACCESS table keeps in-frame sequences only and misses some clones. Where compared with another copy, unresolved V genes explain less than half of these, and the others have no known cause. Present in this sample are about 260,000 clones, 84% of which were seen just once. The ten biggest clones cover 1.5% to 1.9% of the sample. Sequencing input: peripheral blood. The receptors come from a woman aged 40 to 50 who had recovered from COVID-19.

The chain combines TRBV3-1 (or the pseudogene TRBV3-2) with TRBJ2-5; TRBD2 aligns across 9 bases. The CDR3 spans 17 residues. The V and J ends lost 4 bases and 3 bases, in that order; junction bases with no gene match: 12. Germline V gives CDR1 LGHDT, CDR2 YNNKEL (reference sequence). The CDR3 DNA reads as TGTGCCAGCAGCCCCGGGCAGCGGGGGGCGTATAAAGAGACCCAGTACTTC. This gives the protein CASSPGQRGAYKETQYF.

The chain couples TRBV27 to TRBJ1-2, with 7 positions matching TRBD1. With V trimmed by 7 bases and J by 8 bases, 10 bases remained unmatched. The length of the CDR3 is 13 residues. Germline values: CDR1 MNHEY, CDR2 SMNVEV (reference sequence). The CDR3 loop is CASKKDRTSGYTF. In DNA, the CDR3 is TGTGCCAGCAAGAAGGACAGGACCTCCGGCTACACCTTC.

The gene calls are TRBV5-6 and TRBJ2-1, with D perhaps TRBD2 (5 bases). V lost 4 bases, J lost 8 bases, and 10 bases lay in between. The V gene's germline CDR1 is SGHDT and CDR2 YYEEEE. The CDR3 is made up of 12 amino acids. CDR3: CASSKDFYEQFF. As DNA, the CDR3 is TGTGCCAGCAGCAAGGACTTCTATGAGCAGTTCTTC. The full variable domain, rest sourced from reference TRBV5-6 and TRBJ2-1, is DAGVTQSPTHLIKTRGQQVTLRCSPKSGHDTVSWYQQALGQGPQFIFQYYEEEERQRGNFPDRFSGHQFPNYSSELNVNALLLGDSALYLCASSKDFYEQFFGPGTRLTVL.

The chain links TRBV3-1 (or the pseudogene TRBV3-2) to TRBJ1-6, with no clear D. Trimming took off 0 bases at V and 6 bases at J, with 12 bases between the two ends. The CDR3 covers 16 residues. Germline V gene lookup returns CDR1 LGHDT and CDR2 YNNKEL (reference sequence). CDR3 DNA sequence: TGTGCCAGCAGCCAAGAGGGCAGCTTCTTTAATTCACCCCTCCACTTT. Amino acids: CASSQEGSFFNSPLHF.

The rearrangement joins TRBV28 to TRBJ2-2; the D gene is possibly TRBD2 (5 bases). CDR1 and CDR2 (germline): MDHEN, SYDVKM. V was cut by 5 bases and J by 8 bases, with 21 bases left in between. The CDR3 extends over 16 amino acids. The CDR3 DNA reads TGTGCCAGCAGTCCCTTTCGGGGTACGGGCTCAGGGGAGCTGTTTTTT. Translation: CASSPFRGTGSGELFF.

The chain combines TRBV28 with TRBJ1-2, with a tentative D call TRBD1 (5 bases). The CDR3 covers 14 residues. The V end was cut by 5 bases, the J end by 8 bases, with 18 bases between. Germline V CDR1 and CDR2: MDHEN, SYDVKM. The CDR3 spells CASSPPGGFGGYTF. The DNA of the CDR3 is TGTGCCAGCAGTCCCCCCGGGGGATTTGGGGGCTACACCTTC.

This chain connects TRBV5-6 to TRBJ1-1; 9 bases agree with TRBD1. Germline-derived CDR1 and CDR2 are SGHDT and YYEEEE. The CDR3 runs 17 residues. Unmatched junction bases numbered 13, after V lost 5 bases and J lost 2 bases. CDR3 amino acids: CASRSRPGTGINTEAFF. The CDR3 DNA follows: TGTGCCAGCAGATCACGTCCCGGGACAGGGATTAACACTGAAGCTTTCTTT.